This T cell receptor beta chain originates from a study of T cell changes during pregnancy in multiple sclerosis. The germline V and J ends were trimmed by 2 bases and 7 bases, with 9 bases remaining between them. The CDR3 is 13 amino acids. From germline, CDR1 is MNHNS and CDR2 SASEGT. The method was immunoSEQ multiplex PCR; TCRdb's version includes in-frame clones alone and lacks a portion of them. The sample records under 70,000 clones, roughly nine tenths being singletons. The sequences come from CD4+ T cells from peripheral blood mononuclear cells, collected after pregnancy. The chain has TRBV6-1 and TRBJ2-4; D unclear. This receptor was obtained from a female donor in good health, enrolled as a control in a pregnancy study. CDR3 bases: TGTGCCAGCAGTGAATGGGCCTCTAACATTCAGTACTTC. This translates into CASSEWASNIQYF.